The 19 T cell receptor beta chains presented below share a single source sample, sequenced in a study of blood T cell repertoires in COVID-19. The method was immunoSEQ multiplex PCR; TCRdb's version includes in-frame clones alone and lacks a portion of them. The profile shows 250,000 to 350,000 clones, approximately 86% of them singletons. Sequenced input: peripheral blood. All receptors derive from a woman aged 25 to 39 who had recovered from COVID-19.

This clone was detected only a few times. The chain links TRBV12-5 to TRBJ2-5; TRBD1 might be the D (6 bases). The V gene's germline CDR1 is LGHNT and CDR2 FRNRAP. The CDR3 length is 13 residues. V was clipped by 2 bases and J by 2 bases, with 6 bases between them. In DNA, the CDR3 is TGTGCTAGTGGTTTGAGGGGGCAAGAGACCCAGTACTTC. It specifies CASGLRGQETQYF.

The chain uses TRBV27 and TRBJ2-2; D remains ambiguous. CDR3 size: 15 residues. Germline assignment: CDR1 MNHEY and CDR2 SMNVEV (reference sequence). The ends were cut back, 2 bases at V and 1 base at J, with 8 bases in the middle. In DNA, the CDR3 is TGTGCCAGCAGTTTAATGTCTATGAACACCGGGGAGCTGTTTTTT. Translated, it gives CASSLMSMNTGELFF.

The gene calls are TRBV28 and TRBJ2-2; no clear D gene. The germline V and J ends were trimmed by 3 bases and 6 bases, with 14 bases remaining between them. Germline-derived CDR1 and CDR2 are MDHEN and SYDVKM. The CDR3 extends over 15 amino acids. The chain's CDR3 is CASSFPRNDAGELFF. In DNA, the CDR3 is TGTGCCAGCAGTTTTCCCAGGAATGATGCCGGGGAGCTGTTTTTT.

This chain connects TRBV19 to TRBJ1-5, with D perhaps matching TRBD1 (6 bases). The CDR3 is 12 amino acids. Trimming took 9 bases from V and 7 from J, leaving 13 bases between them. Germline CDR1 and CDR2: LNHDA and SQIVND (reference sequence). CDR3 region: CASAGRGQPQHF. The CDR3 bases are TGTGCCAGCGCCGGTAGGGGGCAGCCCCAGCATTTT. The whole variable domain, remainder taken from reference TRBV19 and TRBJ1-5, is DGGITQSPKYLFRKEGQNVTLSCEQNLNHDAMYWYRQDPGQGLRLIYYSQIVNDFQKGDIAEGYSVSREKKESFPLTVTSAQKNPTAFYLCASAGRGQPQHFGDGTRLSIL.

The CDR3 nucleotides are TGTGCCAGCAGCCCGGACAAATCGCAGCCCCAGCATTTT. This translates into CASSPDKSQPQHF. The rearrangement links TRBV6-5 to TRBJ1-5; D is possibly TRBD1 (5 bases). Per germline, CDR1 MNHEY and CDR2 SVGAGI. CDR3 size: 13 residues. V lost 6 bases and J 7 bases, leaving 13 bases between the germline ends.

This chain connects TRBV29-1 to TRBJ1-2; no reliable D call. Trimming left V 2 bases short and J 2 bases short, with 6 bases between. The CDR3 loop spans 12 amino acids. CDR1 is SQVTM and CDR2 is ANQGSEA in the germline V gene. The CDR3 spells CSVENQNYGYTF. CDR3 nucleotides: TGCAGCGTTGAAAATCAGAACTATGGCTACACCTTC.

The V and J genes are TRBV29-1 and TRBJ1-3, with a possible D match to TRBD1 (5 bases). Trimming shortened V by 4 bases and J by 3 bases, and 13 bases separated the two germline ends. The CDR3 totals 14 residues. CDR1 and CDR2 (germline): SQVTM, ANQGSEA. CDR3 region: CSVVQDTSGNTIYF. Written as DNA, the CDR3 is TGCAGCGTTGTCCAGGACACAAGTGGAAACACCATATATTTT.

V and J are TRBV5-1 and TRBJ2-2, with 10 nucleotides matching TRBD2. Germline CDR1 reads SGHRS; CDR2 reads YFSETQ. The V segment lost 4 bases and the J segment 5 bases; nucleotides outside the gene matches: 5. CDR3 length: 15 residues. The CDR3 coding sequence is TGCGCCAGCAGCCTAGGACTAGCGGAAACCGGGGAGCTGTTTTTT. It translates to CASSLGLAETGELFF.

The CDR3, as DNA: TGTGCCAGCAGCGATGTACAGGGGGGCAATCAGCCCCAGCATTTT. Its translation: CASSDVQGGNQPQHF. The chain is built from TRBV6-2 or TRBV6-3 and TRBJ1-5; 8 bases are a match to TRBD1. With V trimmed by 6 bases and J by 2 bases, 6 bases remained unmatched. The V gene's germline CDR1 is MNHEY and CDR2 SVGEGT. The CDR3 is made up of 15 amino acids.

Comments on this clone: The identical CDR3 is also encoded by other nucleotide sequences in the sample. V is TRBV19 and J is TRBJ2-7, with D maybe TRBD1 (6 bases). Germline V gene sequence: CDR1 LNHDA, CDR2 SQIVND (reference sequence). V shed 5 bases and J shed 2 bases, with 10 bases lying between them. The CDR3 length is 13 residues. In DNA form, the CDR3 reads TGTGCCAGTAGTCCACAGGGTCCCTACGAGCAGTACTTC. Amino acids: CASSPQGPYEQYF.

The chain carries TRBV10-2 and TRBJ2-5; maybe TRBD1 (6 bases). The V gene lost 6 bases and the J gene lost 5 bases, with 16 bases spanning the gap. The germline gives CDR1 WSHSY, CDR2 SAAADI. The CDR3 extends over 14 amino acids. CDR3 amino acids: CASRDQGSGETQYF. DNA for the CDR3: TGCGCCAGCAGAGATCAGGGGTCGGGCGAGACCCAGTACTTC.

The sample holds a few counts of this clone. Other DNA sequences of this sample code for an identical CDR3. The CDR3 nucleotides read TGCGCCAGCAGCTCCGGACAGCCGAACACTGAAGCTTTCTTT. It yields the protein CASSSGQPNTEAFF. The rearrangement uses TRBV5-1 and TRBJ1-1, with D maybe TRBD1 (6 bases). The CDR3 extends over 14 amino acids. V dropped 3 bases and J dropped 1 base, with 10 bases sitting between them. From germline, CDR1 is SGHRS and CDR2 YFSETQ. Supplemented by reference TRBV5-1 and TRBJ1-1, the full variable domain reads KAGVTQTPRYLIKTRGQQVTLSCSPISGHRSVSWYQQTPGQGLQFLFEYFSETQRNKGNFPGRFSGRQFSNSRSEMNVSTLELGDSALYLCASSSGQPNTEAFFGQGTRLTVV.

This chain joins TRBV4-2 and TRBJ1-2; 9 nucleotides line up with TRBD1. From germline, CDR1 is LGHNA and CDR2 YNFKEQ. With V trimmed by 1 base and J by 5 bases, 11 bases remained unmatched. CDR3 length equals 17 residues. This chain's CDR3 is CASSQVASGTGNYGYTF. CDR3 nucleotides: TGTGCCAGCAGCCAAGTCGCATCCGGGACAGGGAATTATGGCTACACCTTC.

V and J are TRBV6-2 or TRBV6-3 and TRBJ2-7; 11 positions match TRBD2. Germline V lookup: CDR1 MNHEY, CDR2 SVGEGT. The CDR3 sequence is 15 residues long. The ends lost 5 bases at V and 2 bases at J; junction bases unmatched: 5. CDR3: CASSEGLAVTYEQYF. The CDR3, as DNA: TGTGCCAGCAGTGAGGGACTAGCGGTCACCTACGAGCAGTACTTC.

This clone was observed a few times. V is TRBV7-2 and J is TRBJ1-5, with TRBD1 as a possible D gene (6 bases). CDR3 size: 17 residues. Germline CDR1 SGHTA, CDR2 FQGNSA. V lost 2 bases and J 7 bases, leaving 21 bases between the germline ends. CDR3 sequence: CASSLQPTQGLGQPQHF. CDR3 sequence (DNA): TGTGCCAGCAGCTTACAACCGACACAGGGCCTAGGGCAGCCCCAGCATTTT.

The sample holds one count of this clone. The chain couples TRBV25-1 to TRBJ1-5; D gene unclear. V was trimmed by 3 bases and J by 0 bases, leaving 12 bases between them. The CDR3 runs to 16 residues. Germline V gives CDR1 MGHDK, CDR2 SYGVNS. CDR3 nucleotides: TGTGCCAGCAGTGAGCTTCAGGAAAATAGCAATCAGCCCCAGCATTTT. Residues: CASSELQENSNQPQHF.

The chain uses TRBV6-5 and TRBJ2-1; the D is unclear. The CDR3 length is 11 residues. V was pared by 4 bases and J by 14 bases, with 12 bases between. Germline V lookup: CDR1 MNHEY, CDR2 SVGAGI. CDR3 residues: CASSSVSKKFF. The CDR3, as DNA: TGTGCCAGCAGTTCCGTTTCTAAAAAGTTCTTC.

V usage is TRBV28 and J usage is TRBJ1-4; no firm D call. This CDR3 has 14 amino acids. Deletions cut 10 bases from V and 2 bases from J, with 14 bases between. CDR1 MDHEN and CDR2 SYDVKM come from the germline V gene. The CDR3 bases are TGTGCCACCCTCCCCGCTATCACTAATGAAAAACTGTTTTTT. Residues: CATLPAITNEKLFF.

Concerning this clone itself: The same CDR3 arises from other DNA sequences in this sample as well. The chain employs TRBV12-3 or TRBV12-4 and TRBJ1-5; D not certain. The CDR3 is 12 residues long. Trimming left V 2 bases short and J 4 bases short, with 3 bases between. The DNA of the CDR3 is TGTGCCAGCAGTTTACTAAATCAGCCCCAGCATTTT. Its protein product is CASSLLNQPQHF.